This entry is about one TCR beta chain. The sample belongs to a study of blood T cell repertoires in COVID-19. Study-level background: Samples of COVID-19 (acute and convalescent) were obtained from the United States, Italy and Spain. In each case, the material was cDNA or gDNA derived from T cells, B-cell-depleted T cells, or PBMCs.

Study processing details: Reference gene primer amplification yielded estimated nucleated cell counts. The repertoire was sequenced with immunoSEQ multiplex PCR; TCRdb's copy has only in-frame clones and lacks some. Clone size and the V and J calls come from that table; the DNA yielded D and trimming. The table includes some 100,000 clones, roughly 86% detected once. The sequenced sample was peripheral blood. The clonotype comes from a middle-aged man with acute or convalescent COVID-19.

DNA for the CDR3: TGCGCCAGCAGATCCGGGACAGGGGTTGGCTACACCTTC. This encodes CASRSGTGVGYTF. The chain uses TRBV23-1 and TRBJ1-2; 10 nucleotides agree with TRBD1. TRBV23-1 is noted as an ORF with a role that remains uncertain. V trimming: 6 bases; J trimming: 7 bases; junction bases outside the gene matches: 5. CDR3 length: 13 residues.